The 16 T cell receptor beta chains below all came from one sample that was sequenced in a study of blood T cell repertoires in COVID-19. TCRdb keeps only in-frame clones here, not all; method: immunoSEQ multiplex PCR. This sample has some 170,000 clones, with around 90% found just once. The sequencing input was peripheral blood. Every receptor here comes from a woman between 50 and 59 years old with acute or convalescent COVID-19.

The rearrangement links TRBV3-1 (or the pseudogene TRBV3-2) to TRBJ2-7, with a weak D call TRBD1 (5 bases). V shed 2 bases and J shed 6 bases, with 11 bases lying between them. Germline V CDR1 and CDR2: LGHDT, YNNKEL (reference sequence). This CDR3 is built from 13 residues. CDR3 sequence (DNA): TGTGCCAGCAGCCAAACCCTGACAGCCGAGCAGTACTTC. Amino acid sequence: CASSQTLTAEQYF.

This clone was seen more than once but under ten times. As DNA, the CDR3 is TGCGCCAGCAGCCAAGATGGGGGCTACTATGGCTACACCTTC. Encoded protein: CASSQDGGYYGYTF. The chain carries TRBV4-1 and TRBJ1-2, with a weak D call TRBD1 (6 bases). The V end was cut by 0 bases, the J end by 3 bases, with 8 bases between. This CDR3 spans 14 amino acids. Germline lookup yields CDR1 MGHRA and CDR2 YSYEKL.

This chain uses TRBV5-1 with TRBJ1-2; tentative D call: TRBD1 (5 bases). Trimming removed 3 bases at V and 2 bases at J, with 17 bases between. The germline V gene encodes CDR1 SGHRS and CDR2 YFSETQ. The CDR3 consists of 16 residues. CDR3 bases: TGCGCCAGCAGCTATGGCGCCAGACAGTCGAACTATGGCTACACCTTC. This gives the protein CASSYGARQSNYGYTF.

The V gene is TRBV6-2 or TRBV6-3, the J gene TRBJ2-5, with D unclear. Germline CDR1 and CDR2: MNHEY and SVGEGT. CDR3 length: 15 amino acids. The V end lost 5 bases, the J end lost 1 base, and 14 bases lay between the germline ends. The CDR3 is CASSSALAGQETQYF. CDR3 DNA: TGTGCCAGCAGTAGCGCTTTGGCTGGCCAAGAGACCCAGTACTTC.

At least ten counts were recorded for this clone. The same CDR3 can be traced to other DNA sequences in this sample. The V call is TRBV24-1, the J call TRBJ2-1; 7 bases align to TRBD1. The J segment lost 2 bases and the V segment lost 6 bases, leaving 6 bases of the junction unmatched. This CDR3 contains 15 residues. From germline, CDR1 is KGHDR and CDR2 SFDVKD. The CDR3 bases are TGTGCCACCAGTTCCGGACAGGCGACCTACAATGAGCAGTTCTTC. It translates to CATSSGQATYNEQFF.

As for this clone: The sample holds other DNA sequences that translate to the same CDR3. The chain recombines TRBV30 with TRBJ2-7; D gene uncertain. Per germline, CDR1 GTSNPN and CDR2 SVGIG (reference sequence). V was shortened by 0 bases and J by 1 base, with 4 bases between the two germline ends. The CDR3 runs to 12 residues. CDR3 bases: TGTGCCTGGAGTGTAACTTCCTACGAGCAGTACTTC. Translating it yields CAWSVTSYEQYF.

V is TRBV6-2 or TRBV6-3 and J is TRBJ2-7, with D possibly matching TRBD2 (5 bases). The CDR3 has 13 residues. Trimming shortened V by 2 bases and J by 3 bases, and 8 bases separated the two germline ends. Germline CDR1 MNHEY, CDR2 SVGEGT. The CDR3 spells CASSYGEGYEQYF. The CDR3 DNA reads TGTGCCAGCAGTTACGGCGAGGGCTACGAGCAGTACTTC.

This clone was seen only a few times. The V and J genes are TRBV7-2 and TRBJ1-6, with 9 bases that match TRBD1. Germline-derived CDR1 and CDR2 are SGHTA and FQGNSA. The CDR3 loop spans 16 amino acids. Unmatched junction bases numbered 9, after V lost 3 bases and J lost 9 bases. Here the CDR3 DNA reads TGTGCCAGCAGCTTTTTAGGACGGGACAGGGCTTCACCCCTCCACTTT. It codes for CASSFLGRDRASPLHF.

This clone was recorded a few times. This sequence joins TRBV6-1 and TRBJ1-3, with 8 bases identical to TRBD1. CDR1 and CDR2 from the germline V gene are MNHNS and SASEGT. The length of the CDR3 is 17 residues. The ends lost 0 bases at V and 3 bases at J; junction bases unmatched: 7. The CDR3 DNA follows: TGTGCCAGCAGTGAAGCACTTCAGGGGGCCTATGGAAACACCATATATTTT. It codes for CASSEALQGAYGNTIYF.

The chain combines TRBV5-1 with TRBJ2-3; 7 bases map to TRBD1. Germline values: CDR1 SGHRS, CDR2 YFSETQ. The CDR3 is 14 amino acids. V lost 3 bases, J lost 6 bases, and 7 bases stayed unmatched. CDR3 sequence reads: CASSSGQPPDTQYF. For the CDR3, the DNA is TGCGCCAGCAGCTCGGGACAGCCCCCGGATACGCAGTATTTT.

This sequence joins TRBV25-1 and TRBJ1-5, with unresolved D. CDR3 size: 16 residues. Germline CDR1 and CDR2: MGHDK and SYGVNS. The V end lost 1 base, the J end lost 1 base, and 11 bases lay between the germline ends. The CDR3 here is CASSESTGGSNQPQHF. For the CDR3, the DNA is TGTGCCAGCAGTGAATCTACGGGAGGGAGCAATCAGCCCCAGCATTTT.

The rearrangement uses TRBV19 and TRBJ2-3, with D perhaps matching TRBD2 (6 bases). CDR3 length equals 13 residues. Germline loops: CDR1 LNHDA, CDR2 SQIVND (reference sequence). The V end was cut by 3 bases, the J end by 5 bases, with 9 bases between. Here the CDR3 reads CASSMLAKDTQYF. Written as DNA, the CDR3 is TGTGCCAGTAGTATGCTAGCGAAAGATACGCAGTATTTT.

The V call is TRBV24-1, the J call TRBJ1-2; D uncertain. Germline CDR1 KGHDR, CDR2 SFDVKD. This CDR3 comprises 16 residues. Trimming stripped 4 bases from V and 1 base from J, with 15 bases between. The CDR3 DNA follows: TGTGCCACCAGTGACCCTCAGAACAGTGATAACTATGGCTACACCTTC. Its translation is CATSDPQNSDNYGYTF.

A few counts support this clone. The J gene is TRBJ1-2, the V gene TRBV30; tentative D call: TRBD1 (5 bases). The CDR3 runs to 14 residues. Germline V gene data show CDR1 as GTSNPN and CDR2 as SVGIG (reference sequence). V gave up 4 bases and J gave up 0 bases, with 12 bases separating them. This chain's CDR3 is CAWIRSGANYGYTF. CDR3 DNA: TGTGCCTGGATTAGGTCGGGGGCTAACTATGGCTACACCTTC.

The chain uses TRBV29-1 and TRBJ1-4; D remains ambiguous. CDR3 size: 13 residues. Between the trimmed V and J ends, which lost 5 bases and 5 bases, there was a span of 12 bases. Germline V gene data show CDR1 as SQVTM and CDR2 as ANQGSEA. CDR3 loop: CSVFSGDNEKLFF. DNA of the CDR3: TGCAGCGTTTTTTCGGGAGACAATGAAAAACTGTTTTTT.

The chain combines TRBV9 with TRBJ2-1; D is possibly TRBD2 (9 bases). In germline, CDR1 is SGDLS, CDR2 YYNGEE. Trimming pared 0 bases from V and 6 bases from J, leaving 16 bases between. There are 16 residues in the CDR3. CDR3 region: CASSVEAGGTGNEQFF. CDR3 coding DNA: TGTGCCAGCAGCGTAGAGGCGGGGGGGACAGGCAATGAGCAGTTCTTC.